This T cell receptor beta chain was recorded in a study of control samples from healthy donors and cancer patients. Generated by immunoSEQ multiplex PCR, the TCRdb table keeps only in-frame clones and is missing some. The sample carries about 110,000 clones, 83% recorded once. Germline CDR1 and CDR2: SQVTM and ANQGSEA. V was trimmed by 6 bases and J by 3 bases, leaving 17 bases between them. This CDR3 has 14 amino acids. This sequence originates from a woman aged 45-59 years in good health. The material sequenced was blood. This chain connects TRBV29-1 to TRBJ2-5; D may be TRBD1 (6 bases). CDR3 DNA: TGCAGCGTCCAGAGGGGGACCCTGAAAGAGACCCAGTACTTC. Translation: CSVQRGTLKETQYF.